The 8 T cell receptor beta chains given below trace back to one sample, sequenced in a study of siplizumab effects on memory and regulatory T cells. TCRdb's table, derived via immunoSEQ multiplex PCR, lists solely in-frame clones and lacks some. The sample lists around 86,000 clones; around 94% were seen once. What was sequenced was non-Treg CD4+ T cells sorted from blood. The source of these receptors is a human donor in good health.

The genes are TRBV19 and TRBJ2-7, with D hard to call. Germline-derived CDR1 and CDR2 are LNHDA and SQIVND (reference sequence). V lost 2 bases and J 1 base, leaving 9 bases between the germline ends. This CDR3 spans 14 amino acids. In nucleotides, the CDR3 is TGTGCCAGTAGTATACGCACGGTTTCCTACGAGCAGTACTTC. This gives the protein CASSIRTVSYEQYF.

This chain connects TRBV7-8 to TRBJ2-3, with 11 positions matching TRBD2. V trimming: 5 bases; J trimming: 6 bases; junction bases outside the gene matches: 13. CDR3 size: 17 residues. Germline CDR1 reads SGHVS; CDR2 reads FQNEAQ. CDR3 residues: CASSTRLAGTSGDTQYF. In nucleotides, the CDR3 is TGTGCCAGCAGCACCAGACTAGCGGGAACTAGTGGGGATACGCAGTATTTT.

The chain recombines TRBV19 with TRBJ1-5; D remains unclear. In germline, CDR1 is LNHDA, CDR2 SQIVND (reference sequence). Trimming took off 7 bases at V and 0 bases at J, with 10 bases between the two ends. The CDR3 covers 14 residues. Written as DNA, the CDR3 is TGTGCCAGTAAAGCGGATTATAGCAATCAGCCCCAGCATTTT. Translation gives CASKADYSNQPQHF. Full variable domain (remainder filled in from reference TRBV19 and TRBJ1-5): DGGITQSPKYLFRKEGQNVTLSCEQNLNHDAMYWYRQDPGQGLRLIYYSQIVNDFQKGDIAEGYSVSREKKESFPLTVTSAQKNPTAFYLCASKADYSNQPQHFGDGTRLSIL.

This chain links TRBV25-1 with TRBJ2-2; D is possibly TRBD2 (5 bases). CDR1 MGHDK and CDR2 SYGVNS come from the germline V gene. V gave up 4 bases and J gave up 1 base, with 10 bases separating them. The CDR3 spans 15 residues. CDR3 in DNA: TGTGCCAGCAGTGCAGGACTGAAGAACACCGGGGAGCTGTTTTTT. This codes for CASSAGLKNTGELFF.

The chain has TRBV2 and TRBJ1-6; TRBD1 matches 8 bases. From germline, CDR1 is SNHLY and CDR2 FYNNEI. The J segment lost 9 bases and the V segment lost 5 bases, leaving 6 bases of the junction unmatched. The CDR3 consists of 14 residues. In DNA form, the CDR3 reads TGTGCCAGCAGTTGGGACAGGACAGTTTCACCCCTCCACTTT. Protein sequence: CASSWDRTVSPLHF.

This clone appeared a few times. The V gene is TRBV7-9, the J gene TRBJ1-3; no definite D call. Deletions cut 5 bases from V and 0 bases from J, with 8 bases between. Germline V gives CDR1 SEHNR, CDR2 FQNEAQ (reference sequence). This CDR3 comprises 14 residues. Here the CDR3 DNA reads TGTGCCAGCAGCCCAGGCATCTCTGGAAACACCATATATTTT. Encoded protein: CASSPGISGNTIYF.

The V gene is TRBV10-1, the J gene TRBJ2-2; a possible D gene is TRBD2 (6 bases). The CDR3 loop spans 13 amino acids. Germline loops: CDR1 WNHNN, CDR2 SYGVQD (reference sequence). The germline V and J ends were trimmed by 8 bases and 4 bases, with 11 bases remaining between them. In DNA form, the CDR3 reads TGCGCCAGCGCGGGACTGAGCACCGGGGAGCTGTTTTTT. This codes for CASAGLSTGELFF.

The rearrangement uses TRBV6-1 and TRBJ1-5; D unclear. Germline V gene lookup returns CDR1 MNHNS and CDR2 SASEGT. Trimming shortened V by 4 bases and J by 1 base, and 11 bases separated the two germline ends. This CDR3 region has 15 residues. The CDR3 nucleotides are TGTGCCAGCAGTGGCAGGAGGCAGAGCAATCAGCCCCAGCATTTT. This gives the protein CASSGRRQSNQPQHF.